This T cell receptor (beta chain) was sequenced in a study of blood T cell repertoires in COVID-19. Overall study: Material from acute and convalescent COVID-19 was sourced from the United States, Italy and Spain. From T cells, B-cell-depleted T cells, or PBMCs came the material, which was cDNA or gDNA.

The protocol was immunoSEQ multiplex PCR, while the TCRdb copy is restricted to in-frame clones and leaves out a portion. The table has about 240,000 clones, approximately 80% seen once; the top ten hold roughly 9.6%. Sequencing used peripheral blood. This receptor was identified in a woman over 75 with acute or convalescent COVID-19.

CDR3 nucleotides: TGTGCCAGCAGGGCGACAGGGGCTCCCTATGGCTACACCTTC. Amino acid sequence: CASRATGAPYGYTF. V and J are TRBV2 and TRBJ1-2, with 8 nucleotides matching TRBD1. CDR3 length: 14 residues. Germline assignment: CDR1 SNHLY and CDR2 FYNNEI. V lost 6 bases, J lost 4 bases, and 7 bases stayed unmatched. The full variable domain, with the rest looked up from reference TRBV2 and TRBJ1-2, is EPEVTQTPSHQVTQMGQEVILRCVPISNHLYFYWYRQILGQKVEFLVSFYNNEISEKSEIFDDQFSVERPDGSNFTLKIRSTKLEDSAMYFCASRATGAPYGYTFGSGTRLTVV.